These 29 T cell receptor beta chains share one sample of origin, sequenced in a study of blood T cell repertoires in COVID-19. Repertoires were generated with immunoSEQ multiplex PCR, while TCRdb's copy carries only in-frame clones and drops some. The data show roughly 250,000 clones, with almost 85% seen just once and about 4% held by the top ten. The sequenced sample consisted of peripheral blood. The receptors come from a man between 45 and 60 years old with acute or convalescent COVID-19.

This sequence joins TRBV24-1 and TRBJ2-3; TRBD1 agrees at 7 bases. The CDR3 contains 16 residues. V was clipped by 3 bases and J by 3 bases; unmatched bases: 8. Looked up from germline, CDR1 is KGHDR and CDR2 is SFDVKD. CDR3: CATSDPHRGGTDTQYF. The DNA of the CDR3 is TGTGCCACCAGTGATCCCCACAGGGGTGGGACAGATACGCAGTATTTT.

The rearrangement joins TRBV4-1 to TRBJ2-5, with D perhaps TRBD2 (6 bases). The CDR3 length is 15 residues. The V and J ends lost 3 bases and 4 bases respectively, with 15 bases between them. Germline V gives CDR1 MGHRA, CDR2 YSYEKL. The CDR3 nucleotides are TGCGCCAGCAGCCACCCTGGGGCGGGATTAGAGACCCAGTACTTC. Amino acids: CASSHPGAGLETQYF.

The rearrangement links TRBV23-1 to TRBJ1-5; weak D call: TRBD1 (5 bases). TRBV23-1 is placed among ORFs of uncertain function. V was cut by 0 bases and J by 4 bases, with 10 bases left in between. The CDR3 totals 15 residues. CDR3 nucleotides: TGCGCCAGCAGTCAATCTAACAGGACAAATCAGCCCCAGCATTTT. Protein product: CASSQSNRTNQPQHF.

The rearrangement joins TRBV11-2 to TRBJ2-7; possibly TRBD1 for D (5 bases). Germline loops: CDR1 SGHAT, CDR2 FQNNGV. V lost 1 base to trimming and J lost 3 bases, with 16 bases between them. CDR3 length equals 16 residues. In DNA form, the CDR3 reads TGTGCCAGCAGCTTAGGTGTCAGGGTCATGGACTACGAGCAGTACTTC. It specifies CASSLGVRVMDYEQYF.

This sequence joins TRBV4-1 and TRBJ1-4; 7 bases fit TRBD1. CDR3 length: 16 amino acids. Unmatched junction bases numbered 10, after V lost 1 base and J lost 8 bases. Germline loops: CDR1 MGHRA, CDR2 YSYEKL. CDR3 region: CASSQVFRGRWEKLFF. CDR3 bases: TGCGCCAGCAGCCAAGTTTTTAGGGGGCGTTGGGAAAAACTGTTTTTT.

The chain is built from TRBV5-1 and TRBJ1-1; D is possibly TRBD1 (6 bases). The V end lost 4 bases, the J end lost 3 bases, and 13 bases lay between the germline ends. The length of the CDR3 is 14 residues. Germline values: CDR1 SGHRS, CDR2 YFSETQ. The DNA for the CDR3 is TGCGCCAGCAGCGACGGACAGTCGCACACTGAAGCTTTCTTT. It codes for CASSDGQSHTEAFF.

The chain employs TRBV2 and TRBJ2-5; TRBD2 aligns across 11 bases. CDR1 is SNHLY, CDR2 FYNNEI, per germline. Trimming took 7 bases from V and 4 from J; bases not matched to a gene: 8. This CDR3 has 15 residues. CDR3 sequence reads: CASKGTSGGPETQYF. In nucleotides, the CDR3 is TGTGCCAGCAAAGGAACTAGCGGGGGCCCAGAGACCCAGTACTTC.

The V gene is TRBV11-3, the J gene TRBJ2-7; 9 nucleotides align to TRBD1. J lost 4 bases, V lost 4 bases, and 11 bases had no gene match. This CDR3 region has 16 residues. Germline CDR1 reads SGHNT; CDR2 reads YENEEA. The DNA for the CDR3 is TGTGCCAGCAGCTCAGCCAACCGGGACAGGGATTACGAGCAGTACTTC. Translating it yields CASSSANRDRDYEQYF.

The gene calls are TRBV5-1 and TRBJ2-5; TRBD1 is a possible D gene (6 bases). Germline CDR1 is SGHRS and CDR2 is YFSETQ. Between the trimmed V and J ends, which lost 3 bases and 5 bases, there was a span of 17 bases. The CDR3 sequence is 15 residues long. CDR3 coding DNA: TGCGCCAGCAGCTCCATGACTCAGGGGTGGGAGACCCAGTACTTC. Translation gives CASSSMTQGWETQYF.

The chain uses TRBV6-4 and TRBJ2-7; 8 bases map to TRBD2. V trimming: 5 bases; J trimming: 2 bases; junction bases outside the gene matches: 8. This CDR3 comprises 15 residues. The germline CDR1 and CDR2 sequences are MRHNA and SNTAGT. The CDR3 DNA reads as TGTGCCAGCAGTTTATTAGCGGGACGGGCCTACGAGCAGTACTTC. This gives the protein CASSLLAGRAYEQYF.

The chain is built from TRBV24-1 and TRBJ2-1; D not resolved. Per germline, CDR1 KGHDR and CDR2 SFDVKD. The V end lost 1 base, the J end lost 1 base, and 7 bases lay between the germline ends. This CDR3 is 15 amino acids long. The CDR3 nucleotides read TGTGCCACCAGTGATTTAGGCGGATCCTACAATGAGCAGTTCTTC. This gives the protein CATSDLGGSYNEQFF.

This clone appeared a few times. This chain uses TRBV11-3 with TRBJ1-2; D is undetermined. Germline assignment: CDR1 SGHNT and CDR2 YENEEA. This CDR3 is 14 amino acids long. V lost 3 bases, J lost 6 bases, and 14 bases lay in between. CDR3 sequence: CASSFIRTDDGYTF. Here the CDR3 DNA reads TGTGCCAGCAGCTTTATCCGAACAGATGATGGCTACACCTTC.

This chain uses TRBV19 with TRBJ2-3; D is undetermined. This CDR3 comprises 14 residues. CDR1 and CDR2 from the germline V gene are LNHDA and SQIVND (reference sequence). The V end lost 7 bases, the J end lost 4 bases, and 15 bases lay between the germline ends. The CDR3 coding sequence is TGTGCCAGTACGGTAGGAGTCGGTCCAGATACGCAGTATTTT. Translating it yields CASTVGVGPDTQYF.

This clone came up once. The chain combines TRBV19 with TRBJ2-2; 8 positions agree with TRBD1. Trimming removed 5 bases from V and 5 bases from J; junction bases left unmatched: 4. CDR3 length: 14 amino acids. Per germline, CDR1 LNHDA and CDR2 SQIVND (reference sequence). For the CDR3, the DNA is TGTGCCAGTAGTGGACAGGGTCGAACCGGGGAGCTGTTTTTT. Protein product: CASSGQGRTGELFF.

This clone turned up a few times. The chain uses TRBV6-5 and TRBJ2-1, with 8 bases lining up with TRBD2. Germline values: CDR1 MNHEY, CDR2 SVGAGI. V lost 4 bases and J lost 1; bases outside the gene matches: 6. This CDR3 comprises 16 residues. DNA for the CDR3: TGTGCCAGCAGTTCGAGGGGGACTAGGTCCTACAATGAGCAGTTCTTC. Its protein product is CASSSRGTRSYNEQFF.

The CDR3 nucleotides are TGTGCCAGCAGCTTTGGGGGAACAGGGAGGGACTATGGCTACACCTTC. Protein sequence: CASSFGGTGRDYGYTF. The gene calls are TRBV5-4 and TRBJ1-2, with D perhaps matching TRBD1 (6 bases). Trimming took 2 bases from V and 3 from J, leaving 17 bases between them. The germline V gene encodes CDR1 SGHNT and CDR2 YYREEE (reference sequence). The CDR3 is made up of 16 amino acids.

This rearrangement joins TRBV24-1 to TRBJ2-3; 8 bases are a match to TRBD1. There are 18 residues in the CDR3. The V segment lost 9 bases and the J segment 2 bases; nucleotides outside the gene matches: 18. Germline CDR1 is KGHDR and CDR2 is SFDVKD. This CDR3 is CATPDREAQGPNTDTQYF. CDR3 nucleotides: TGTGCCACCCCGGACAGGGAGGCCCAGGGGCCTAACACAGATACGCAGTATTTT.

The sample holds a few counts of this clone. The chain links TRBV7-9 to TRBJ1-2, with a possible D match to TRBD1 (5 bases). CDR3 length: 13 amino acids. Per germline, CDR1 SEHNR and CDR2 FQNEAQ (reference sequence). V gave up 5 bases and J gave up 5 bases, with 12 bases separating them. The CDR3 reads CASSQGLGYGYTF. Here the CDR3 DNA reads TGTGCCAGCAGCCAGGGTTTAGGATATGGCTACACCTTC. Full variable domain (missing parts from reference TRBV7-9 and TRBJ1-2): DTGVSQNPRHKITKRGQNVTFRCDPISEHNRLYWYRQTLGQGPEFLTYFQNEAQLEKSRLLSDRFSAERPKGSFSTLEIQRTEQGDSAMYLCASSQGLGYGYTFGSGTRLTVV.

This clone showed up just once. The chain employs TRBV7-2 and TRBJ1-5; D is unclear. V shed 1 base and J shed 0 bases, with 10 bases lying between them. Germline CDR1 is SGHTA and CDR2 is FQGNSA. There are 16 residues in the CDR3. The DNA of the CDR3 is TGTGCCAGCAGCTTAGTGGGCAGTTATAGCAATCAGCCCCAGCATTTT. It codes for CASSLVGSYSNQPQHF.

J is TRBJ1-2 and V is TRBV6-5; maybe TRBD1 (5 bases). V was trimmed by 10 bases and J by 9 bases, leaving 24 bases between them. CDR1 is MNHEY, CDR2 SVGAGI, per germline. The CDR3 sequence is 14 residues long. The CDR3 protein is CATTSQGKRQSYTF. Written as DNA, the CDR3 is TGTGCCACGACGTCTCAGGGAAAACGGCAAAGCTACACCTTC.

The table lists this clone with a few counts. This rearrangement joins TRBV12-5 to TRBJ2-2; possible D gene TRBD2, 5 bases. The CDR3 covers 15 residues. CDR1 LGHNT and CDR2 FRNRAP come from the germline V gene. V was shortened by 6 bases and J by 0 bases, with 11 bases between the two germline ends. The CDR3 nucleotides are TGTGCTAGTGGGGCTAGCACCGCGAACACCGGGGAGCTGTTTTTT. The encoded protein is CASGASTANTGELFF.

The chain links TRBV9 to TRBJ2-2; TRBD1 matches at 7 bases. Germline CDR1 SGDLS, CDR2 YYNGEE. V was clipped by 4 bases and J by 1 base; unmatched bases: 4. The CDR3 totals 15 residues. The chain's CDR3 is CASSPRDRNTGELFF. The CDR3, as DNA: TGTGCCAGCAGCCCCCGGGACAGGAACACCGGGGAGCTGTTTTTT.

This chain connects TRBV2 to TRBJ1-2, with 8 bases aligning to TRBD1. The germline CDR1 and CDR2 sequences are SNHLY and FYNNEI. Unmatched junction bases numbered 5, after V lost 7 bases and J lost 4 bases. The CDR3 sequence is 13 residues long. The CDR3 DNA reads TGTGCCAGCATCGGGACAGGAACCTATGGCTACACCTTC. Its translation is CASIGTGTYGYTF.

V is TRBV1 and J is TRBJ1-2; TRBD1, the table's D call, lacks a check against the DNA. TRBV1 represents a pseudogene. The CDR3 extends over 14 amino acids. The CDR3 DNA is TGCACCAGCATCCCCGGCGGGACAGTCAATGGCTACACCTTC. Its translation: CTSIPGGTVNGYTF.

The chain couples TRBV7-2 to TRBJ1-1; D may be TRBD1 (6 bases). The ends were cut back, 5 bases at V and 4 bases at J, with 17 bases in the middle. The CDR3 consists of 15 residues. The germline V gene encodes CDR1 SGHTA and CDR2 FQGNSA. DNA for the CDR3: TGTGCCAGCAGCCAAGAGTCGACAGGACCCACTGAAGCTTTCTTT. As protein: CASSQESTGPTEAFF.

This rearrangement joins TRBV5-4 to TRBJ2-7, with 12 bases lining up with TRBD1. Germline V gene data show CDR1 as SGHNT and CDR2 as YYREEE (reference sequence). J was trimmed by 4 bases and V by 4 bases; bases with no gene match: 6. The CDR3 runs 15 residues. CDR3 DNA sequence: TGTGCCAGCAGCAGGGGGACAGGGGGCAGATACGAGCAGTACTTC. Amino acid sequence: CASSRGTGGRYEQYF. Full variable domain (rest looked up from reference TRBV5-4 and TRBJ2-7): ETGVTQSPTHLIKTRGQQVTLRCSSQSGHNTVSWYQQALGQGPQFIFQYYREEENGRGNFPPRFSGLQFPNYSSELNVNALELDDSALYLCASSRGTGGRYEQYFGPGTRLTVT.

The chain carries TRBV6-5 and TRBJ1-6; perhaps TRBD1 as D (6 bases). The CDR3 covers 15 residues. V lost 6 bases to trimming and J lost 8 bases, with 17 bases between them. The germline CDR1 and CDR2 sequences are MNHEY and SVGAGI. This CDR3 reads CASRDSWTEHSPLHF. CDR3 nucleotides: TGTGCCAGCAGGGATTCTTGGACAGAGCATTCACCCCTCCACTTT.

This sequence joins TRBV5-1 and TRBJ2-2; D may be TRBD1 (5 bases). The germline gives CDR1 SGHRS, CDR2 YFSETQ. V was clipped by 4 bases and J by 5 bases, with 12 bases between them. The CDR3 is 14 residues long. CDR3 in amino acids: CASSNPTDTGELFF. The CDR3 nucleotides are TGCGCCAGCAGCAACCCGACAGATACCGGGGAGCTGTTTTTT.

The chain couples TRBV5-6 to TRBJ1-5; tentative D call: TRBD1 (6 bases). V was cut by 5 bases and J by 4 bases, with 13 bases left in between. This CDR3 region has 14 residues. Germline CDR1 reads SGHDT; CDR2 reads YYEEEE. The DNA for the CDR3 is TGTGCCAGCAGTTCCCCGACAGGAAATCAGCCCCAGCATTTT. It yields the protein CASSSPTGNQPQHF.